A selection of T cell receptor beta chains follows, all from one sample in a study of blood T cell repertoires in COVID-19. Some clones are missing from TCRdb's copy, which holds only in-frame ones; the method was immunoSEQ multiplex PCR. The sample lists around 260,000 clones; about nine tenths were seen once. The material sequenced was PBMCs or T cells enriched from blood (not recorded which). The receptor set was obtained from a young woman who had recovered from COVID-19. CDR3s include the opening cysteine and the closing phenylalanine or tryptophan.

CDR3aa | v_gene
CASSSRQNMNTEAFF | TRBV7-8
CASSISPGVETQYF | TRBV19
CASSTGTVYNEQFF | TRBV5-4
CASSFEGQGINEQYF | TRBV5-1
CASSFGGYGGYTF | TRBV12-3/TRBV12-4
CASSRDSAYNEQFF | TRBV28
CASSPRQGPANYGYTF | TRBV7-2
CASSYQSYGSGYEQYF | TRBV6-2/TRBV6-3
CASGLVGTSGSHNEQFF | TRBV12-5
CASSYSRGPDTQYF | TRBV6-5
CASSMSSGRYNEQFF | TRBV9
CSSSGRGRETQYF | TRBV29-1